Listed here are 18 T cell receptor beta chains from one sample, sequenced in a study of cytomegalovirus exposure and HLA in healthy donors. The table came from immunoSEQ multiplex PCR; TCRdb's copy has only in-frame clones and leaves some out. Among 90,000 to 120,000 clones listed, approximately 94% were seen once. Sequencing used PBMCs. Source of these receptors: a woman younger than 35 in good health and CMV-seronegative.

The CDR3 DNA follows: TGTGCCTGGAGTAGAGGGGGCACCTACGAGCAGTACTTC. Amino acid sequence: CAWSRGGTYEQYF. The rearrangement links TRBV30 to TRBJ2-7; 7 nucleotides align to TRBD1. CDR1 and CDR2 from the germline V gene are GTSNPN and SVGIG (reference sequence). The CDR3 has 13 amino acids. V trimming: 2 bases; J trimming: 2 bases; junction bases outside the gene matches: 3.

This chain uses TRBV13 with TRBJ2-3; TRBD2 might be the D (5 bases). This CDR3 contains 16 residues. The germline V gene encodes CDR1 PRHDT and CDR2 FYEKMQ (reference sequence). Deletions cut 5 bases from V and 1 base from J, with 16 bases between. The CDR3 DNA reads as TGTGCCAGCAGCCCTTCGTTCTTGCGGGGCACAGATACGCAGTATTTT. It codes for CASSPSFLRGTDTQYF.

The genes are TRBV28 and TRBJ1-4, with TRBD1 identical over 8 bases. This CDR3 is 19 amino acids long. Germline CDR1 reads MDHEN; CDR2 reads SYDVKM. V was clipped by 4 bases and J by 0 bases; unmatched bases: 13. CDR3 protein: CASSWLGTGVFPTNEKLFF. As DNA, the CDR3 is TGTGCCAGCAGTTGGTTGGGGACAGGAGTCTTCCCAACTAATGAAAAACTGTTTTTT.

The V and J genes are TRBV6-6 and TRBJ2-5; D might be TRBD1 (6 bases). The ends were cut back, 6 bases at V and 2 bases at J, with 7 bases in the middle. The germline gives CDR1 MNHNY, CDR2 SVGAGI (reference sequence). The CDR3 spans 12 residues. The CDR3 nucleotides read TGTGCCAGCAGCGGACAGCAAGAGACCCAGTACTTC. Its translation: CASSGQQETQYF.

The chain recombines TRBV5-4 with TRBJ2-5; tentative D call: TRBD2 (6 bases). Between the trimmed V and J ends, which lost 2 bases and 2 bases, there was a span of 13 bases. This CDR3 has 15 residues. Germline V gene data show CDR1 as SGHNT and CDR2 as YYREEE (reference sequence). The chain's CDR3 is CASSLSGRGQETQYF. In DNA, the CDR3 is TGTGCCAGCAGCTTATCGGGGCGGGGTCAAGAGACCCAGTACTTC.

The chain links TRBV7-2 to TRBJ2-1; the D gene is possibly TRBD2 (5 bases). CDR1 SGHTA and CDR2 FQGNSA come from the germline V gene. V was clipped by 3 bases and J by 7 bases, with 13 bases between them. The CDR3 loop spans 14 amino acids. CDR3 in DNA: TGTGCCAGCAGCTTTTCGGATAGCGCGAATGAGCAGTTCTTC. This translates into CASSFSDSANEQFF.

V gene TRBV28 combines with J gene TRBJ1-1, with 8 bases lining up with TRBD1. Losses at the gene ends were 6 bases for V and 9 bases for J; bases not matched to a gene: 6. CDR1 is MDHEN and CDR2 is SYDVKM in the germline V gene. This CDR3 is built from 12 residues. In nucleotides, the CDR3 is TGTGCCAGCAGGCCGGACAGGGTACAAGCTTTCTTT. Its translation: CASRPDRVQAFF.

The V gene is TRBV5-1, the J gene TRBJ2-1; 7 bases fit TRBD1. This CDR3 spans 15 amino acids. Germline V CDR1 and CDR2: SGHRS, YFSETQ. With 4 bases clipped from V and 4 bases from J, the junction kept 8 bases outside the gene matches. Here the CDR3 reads CASSDTGVGYNEQFF. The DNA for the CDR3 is TGCGCCAGCAGCGATACAGGGGTAGGGTACAATGAGCAGTTCTTC.

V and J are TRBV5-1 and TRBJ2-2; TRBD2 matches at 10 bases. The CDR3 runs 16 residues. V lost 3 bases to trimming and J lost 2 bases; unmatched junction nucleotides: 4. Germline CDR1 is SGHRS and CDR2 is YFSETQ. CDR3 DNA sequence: TGCGCCAGCAGCTGGGGGACTAGCGCCAACACCGGGGAGCTGTTTTTT. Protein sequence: CASSWGTSANTGELFF.

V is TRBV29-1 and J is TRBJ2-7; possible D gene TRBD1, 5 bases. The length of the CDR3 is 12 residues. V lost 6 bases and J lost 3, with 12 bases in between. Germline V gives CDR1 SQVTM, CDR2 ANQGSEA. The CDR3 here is CSVATANYEQYF. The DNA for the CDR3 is TGCAGCGTCGCGACAGCAAACTACGAGCAGTACTTC.

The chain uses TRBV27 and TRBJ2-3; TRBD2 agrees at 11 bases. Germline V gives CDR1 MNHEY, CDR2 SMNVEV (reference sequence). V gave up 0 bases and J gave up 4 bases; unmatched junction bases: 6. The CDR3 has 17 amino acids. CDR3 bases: TGTGCCAGCAGTTTATCAACTCTAGCGGGGGGCCCAGATACGCAGTATTTT. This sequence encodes CASSLSTLAGGPDTQYF.

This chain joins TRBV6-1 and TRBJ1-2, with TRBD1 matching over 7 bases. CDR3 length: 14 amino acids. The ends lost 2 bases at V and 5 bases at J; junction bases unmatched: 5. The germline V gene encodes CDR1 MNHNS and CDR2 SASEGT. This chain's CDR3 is CASSEPGQIYGYTF. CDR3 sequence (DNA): TGTGCCAGCAGTGAACCGGGACAGATTTATGGCTACACCTTC.

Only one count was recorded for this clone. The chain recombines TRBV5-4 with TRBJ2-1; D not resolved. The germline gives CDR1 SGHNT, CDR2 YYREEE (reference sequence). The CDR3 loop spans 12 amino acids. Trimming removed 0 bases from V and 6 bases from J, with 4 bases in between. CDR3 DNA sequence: TGTGCCAGCAGCTTGGAGCGCAATGAGCAGTTCTTC. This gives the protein CASSLERNEQFF.

DNA of the CDR3: TGTGCCAGCAGAAGAGGTTCCGAGCAGTACTTC. It yields the protein CASRRGSEQYF. The rearrangement links TRBV6-5 to TRBJ2-7; no definite D call. This CDR3 spans 11 amino acids. V dropped 6 bases and J dropped 6 bases, with 9 bases sitting between them. From germline, CDR1 is MNHEY and CDR2 SVGAGI.

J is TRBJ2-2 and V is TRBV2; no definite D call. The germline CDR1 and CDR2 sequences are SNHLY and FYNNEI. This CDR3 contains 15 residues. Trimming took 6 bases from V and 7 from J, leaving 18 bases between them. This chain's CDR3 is CASRALVVYRGELFF. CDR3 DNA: TGTGCCAGCAGGGCTCTGGTGGTATACCGCGGGGAGCTGTTTTTT.

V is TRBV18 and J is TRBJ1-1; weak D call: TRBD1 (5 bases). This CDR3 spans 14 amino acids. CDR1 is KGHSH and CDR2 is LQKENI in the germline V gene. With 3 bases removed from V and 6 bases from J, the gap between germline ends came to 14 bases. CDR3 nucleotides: TGTGCCAGCTCACCCCCACCCATAGGGGCTGAAGCTTTCTTT. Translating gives CASSPPPIGAEAFF.

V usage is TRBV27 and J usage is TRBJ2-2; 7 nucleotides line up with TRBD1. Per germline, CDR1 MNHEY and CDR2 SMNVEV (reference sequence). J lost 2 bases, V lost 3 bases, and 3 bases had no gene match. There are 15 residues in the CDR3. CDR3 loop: CASSFGTANTGELFF. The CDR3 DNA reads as TGTGCCAGCAGTTTCGGGACAGCAAACACCGGGGAGCTGTTTTTT.

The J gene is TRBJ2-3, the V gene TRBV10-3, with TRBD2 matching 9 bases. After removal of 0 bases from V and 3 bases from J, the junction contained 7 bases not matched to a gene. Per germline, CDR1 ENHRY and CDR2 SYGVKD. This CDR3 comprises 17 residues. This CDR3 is CAISESKSGGWTDTQYF. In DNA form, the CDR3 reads TGTGCCATCAGTGAGTCCAAGAGCGGGGGGTGGACAGATACGCAGTATTTT.